This TCR beta chain was documented in a study of T cell repertoires in cytomegalovirus infection. Study-wide results and caveats: Ex vivo responses were dominated by HLA-C-restricted CMV-specific TCR beta clonotypes. Cumulative public TCR beta family frequency identified CMV carriers with the relevant HLA.

TCRdb fed the reads into MiXCR, producing one record per CDR3 protein. The data contain about 890,000 distinct CDR3 sequences, around 31% of them singletons. Comment on this clonotype: What it binds is unknown. A much larger clone is a single base away; this may be a read error.

The clonotype was recovered from a human donor in good health (CMV status not recorded). Some clones in this sample may be carry-over from other donors' samples. This specimen was cultured CD8+ T cells from PBMCs, taken from culture after CMV antigen stimulation.

The CDR3 sequence is CVSSARLAGGTKETQYF. The CDR3 nucleotides are TGTGTCAGCAGCGCCCGACTAGCGGGGGGAACTAAAGAGACCCAGTACTTC. The chain combines TRBV7-6 with TRBJ2-5; TRBD2 matches 13 bases. Germline V gene lookup returns CDR1 SGHVS and CDR2 FNYEAQ. There are 17 residues in the CDR3.